The TCR beta chain described here comes from a study of cytomegalovirus exposure and HLA in healthy donors. Study-wide results and caveats: Sequencing probably produced one cluster of sequence variants that were highly shared.

With respect to this clone: The antigen is undetermined.

With 60 Vbeta and 13 Jbeta primers, the PCR was carried out. Method: immunoSEQ multiplex PCR; TCRdb's copy keeps in-frame clones and lacks some. The table has over 250,000 clones, 65% to 85% seen once. Germline values: CDR1 SGHDT, CDR2 YYEEEE. This CDR3 spans 18 amino acids. The V gene is TRBV5-6, the J gene TRBJ2-5, with 9 bases fitting TRBD1. The J call is doubtful: the DNA matches TRBJ2-7 better. The sequence was obtained from a female donor in good health and CMV-seronegative. Sequencing input: PBMCs. Here the CDR3 DNA reads TGTGCCAGCAGCTTGTCCCTCGGACAGGGGCAGAGCTCCTACGAGCAGTACTTC. Translated: CASSLSLGQGQSSYEQYF.